The sequence of this T cell receptor (beta chain) was determined in a study of Ad26.COV2.S vaccination and SARS-CoV-2 variants. Study details: Doses of Ad26.COV2.S were injected into muscle once or twice, 56 days apart.

The CDR3 extends over 13 amino acids. Looked up from germline, CDR1 is LNHDA and CDR2 is SQIVND (reference sequence). With 5 bases removed from V and 6 bases from J, the gap between germline ends came to 13 bases. Study-level findings and limits: Non-spike TCR breadth showed similarity between vaccine and placebo recipients. Marked by substantial breadth, spike-specific CD8+ and CD4+ T cell responses were reportedly seen after vaccination.

Repertoires were generated with immunoSEQ multiplex PCR, while TCRdb's copy carries only in-frame clones and drops some. The sample has about 680,000 clones; more than 80% are singletons. As regards this clone: Its specificity is not known.

The treatment denotes: some 20 received Ad26.COV2.S at low or high dose, single or two shots; about 5 received placebo; per-sample allocation not given. Day 63 after the first vaccine or placebo injection was the time point for sampling. Spike of the Wuhan-strain SARS-CoV-2 was expressed by an Ad26 vector, which formed the vaccine. The source material was peripheral blood, sampled in a trial of Ad26.COV2.S vaccine versus placebo. The gene calls are TRBV19 and TRBJ1-2; D unclear. The clonotype comes from a person between 18 and 59 years old who received the Ad26.COV2.S COVID-19 vaccine or a placebo. CDR3 residues: CASSLAVGHGYTF. The CDR3 DNA reads as TGTGCCAGTAGTCTGGCGGTCGGCCATGGCTACACCTTC.